This entry features one T cell receptor beta chain sequence. The specificity of this receptor is unknown. No clone much larger than this one lies a single base away; base qualities are absent. Whole blood was collected in K2EDTA tubes by collaborating institutions according to the institutions' own protocols. For TCRbeta analysis, collaborators shipped samples as frozen whole blood, isolated PBMCs, or DNA extracted from either of those sample types. This record comes from a study of blood T cell repertoires in COVID-19 (dated by TCRdb to 2019 to 2021). Background on the whole study: Samples covering the acute and convalescent phases of COVID-19 were provided by collaborators in the United States, Italy and Spain. Subjects who had been exposed to COVID-19, were actively infected with it, or had recovered from it provided the deeply sampled blood TCRbeta repertoires that made up the dataset. The samples were drawn from two sources: the first 160 participants of the ongoing ImmuneRACE study, and 1,000 to 1,500 subjects contributed by 6 global collaborators. Where HLA class I and class II types were available, the types were taken from metadata supplied by the sample provider, not from assay-based typing. The prospective study material was composed of cDNA or gDNA derived from T cells, B-cell-depleted T cells, or PBMCs. The sample metadata nearly always contained a de-identified subject ID, COVID-19 status, age in years and sex. A freely available public database, intended as a resource for researchers studying the immune response to SARS-CoV-2, is where the repertoires were released.

V is trimmed back by 4 bases and J by 6 bases, and the junction contains 9 bases that no gene match accounts for. The CDR3 measures 15 amino acids from cysteine to phenylalanine. Just the 45-base CDR3 DNA is kept, in frame starting at base 1. Reading the germline V gene gives CDR1 ENHRY and CDR2 SYGVKD. The paper as a whole reports these results and caveats: How much clinical and demographic metadata was included differed by source and by participant, and the metadata was provided uncurated.

TCRbeta CDR3 regions were amplified from genomic DNA by means of the immunoSEQ Assay, a bias-controlled multiplex PCR. In the authors' own workflow: The number of nucleated cells in each sample was estimated by amplification of reference gene primers within the assay. Sequence reads were collapsed and filtered to measure the absolute abundance of every unique TCRbeta CDR3 rearrangement. For each sample, productive Simpson clonality was calculated as the square root of Simpson's diversity index across productive rearrangements. Not all clones reach the TCRdb copy of this immuneACCESS table, which keeps in-frame sequences only. Checked studies attribute under half of the gap to unresolved V genes and leave the rest unexplained. That table is the source of V, J and clone size, and D and trimming were worked out from the DNA. Present in this sample are about 150,000 clones, about 80% of which were seen just once. The ten largest clonotypes hold 25% to 30% of the sample.

This sequence uses TRBV10-3 and TRBJ2-1; 7 middle bases align to TRBD2. The source material was peripheral blood. The sequence was collected from a woman between 55 and 75 years old with acute or convalescent COVID-19. The CDR3 reads as follows: CAISATLGTTNEQFF. The sequenced DNA: TGTGCCATCAGTGCGACCTTAGGGACTACCAATGAGCAGTTCTTC.